The rows below give T cell receptor beta chains drawn from one sample of a study of T cells in Graves' hyperthyroidism and ophthalmopathy. From the multiplex PCR reads, TCRdb called clonotypes with MiXCR, one entry per CDR3 protein. The sample shows more than 500,000 distinct CDR3 sequences, approximately 15% of them seen only once. What was sequenced was blood. These TCRs come from a middle-aged woman with Graves' hyperthyroidism. The CDR3 runs from the conserved cysteine through the conserved F or W. The D gene is left open where the match is weak. Not every row has a clone size; where given, it reads once, few, many or a size class.

abundance: many
j_gene: TRBJ2-5
d_gene: TRBD2
v_gene: TRBV6-1
CDR3aa: CASSGLAGGPPVEAQYF
CDR3nt: TGTGCCAGCAGTGGACTAGCGGGAGGGCCCCCCGTCGAGGCCCAGTACTTC

abundance: few
j_gene: TRBJ2-7
d_gene: TRBD2
v_gene: TRBV6-1
CDR3aa: CASRLETSGAYEQYF
CDR3nt: TGTGCCAGCAGGCTCGAGACTAGCGGGGCCTACGAGCAGTACTTC

abundance: .
j_gene: TRBJ1-1
d_gene: .
v_gene: TRBV5-6
CDR3aa: CASSQTGASWYTEAFF
CDR3nt: TGTGCCAGCAGCCAGACAGGAGCGTCTTGGTACACTGAAGCTTTCTTT

abundance: few
j_gene: TRBJ2-7
d_gene: .
v_gene: TRBV27
CDR3aa: CASSPLGTTAYEQYF
CDR3nt: TGTGCCAGCAGTCCCCTCGGGACGACCGCCTACGAGCAGTACTTC

abundance: many
j_gene: TRBJ2-3
d_gene: .
v_gene: TRBV5-1
CDR3aa: CASSLYSADTDTQYF
CDR3nt: TGCGCCAGCAGCTTGTATTCCGCAGACACAGATACGCAGTATTTT

abundance: many
j_gene: TRBJ1-1
d_gene: .
v_gene: TRBV7-9
CDR3aa: CASSTTGMEAFF
CDR3nt: TGTGCCAGCAGCACCACCGGGATGGAAGCTTTCTTT

abundance: .
j_gene: TRBJ1-5
d_gene: .
v_gene: TRBV19
CDR3aa: CASNIQGFDQPQHF
CDR3nt: TGTGCCAGTAATATACAGGGATTCGATCAGCCCCAGCATTTT

abundance: many
j_gene: TRBJ2-5
d_gene: .
v_gene: TRBV28
CDR3aa: CASSVDSLTQETQYF
CDR3nt: TGTGCCAGCAGTGTCGACAGCCTAACCCAAGAGACCCAGTACTTC

abundance: few
j_gene: TRBJ2-3
d_gene: TRBD1
v_gene: TRBV6-1
CDR3aa: CASTPTGGKTDTQYF
CDR3nt: TGTGCCAGCACCCCGACAGGGGGCAAAACAGATACGCAGTATTTT

abundance: .
j_gene: TRBJ1-1
d_gene: .
v_gene: TRBV20-1
CDR3aa: CSARVGSSNTEAFF
CDR3nt: TGCAGTGCTAGAGTCGGTTCTTCGAACACTGAAGCTTTCTTT

abundance: many
j_gene: TRBJ2-2
d_gene: TRBD1
v_gene: TRBV12-3/TRBV12-4
CDR3aa: CASTAGQGLWGSTGELFF
CDR3nt: TGTGCCAGCACCGCGGGACAGGGACTCTGGGGTTCAACCGGGGAGCTGTTTTTT

abundance: many
j_gene: TRBJ2-7
d_gene: .
v_gene: TRBV20-1
CDR3aa: CSAGSDSVFNEQYF
CDR3nt: TGCAGTGCAGGCTCCGATAGCGTTTTTAACGAGCAGTACTTC

abundance: many
j_gene: TRBJ2-7
d_gene: .
v_gene: TRBV28
CDR3aa: CASRKTGLGTWEQYF
CDR3nt: TGTGCCAGCAGAAAAACGGGACTGGGGACATGGGAGCAGTACTTC

abundance: many
j_gene: TRBJ1-2
d_gene: TRBD1
v_gene: TRBV28
CDR3aa: CASSWDRIYGYTF
CDR3nt: TGTGCCAGCAGTTGGGACAGGATCTATGGCTACACCTTC

abundance: .
j_gene: TRBJ2-3
d_gene: .
v_gene: TRBV5-1
CDR3aa: CASSLREARTDTQYF
CDR3nt: TGCGCCAGCAGCCTGAGGGAGGCCCGTACAGATACGCAGTATTTT

abundance: .
j_gene: TRBJ1-2
d_gene: .
v_gene: TRBV5-6
CDR3aa: CASSLNRVYGYTF
CDR3nt: TGTGCCAGCAGCTTGAACAGGGTCTATGGCTACACCTTC

abundance: many
j_gene: TRBJ1-2
d_gene: TRBD1
v_gene: TRBV2
CDR3aa: CASSEERTGMEGYTF
CDR3nt: TGTGCCAGCAGTGAAGAGAGGACAGGGATGGAGGGCTACACCTTC

abundance: many
j_gene: TRBJ2-1
d_gene: TRBD2
v_gene: TRBV7-9
CDR3aa: CASDAGTSSDEQFF
CDR3nt: TGTGCCAGCGACGCCGGGACTAGCAGTGATGAGCAGTTCTTC

abundance: many
j_gene: TRBJ1-3
d_gene: .
v_gene: TRBV2
CDR3aa: CASSERIGISGNTIYF
CDR3nt: TGTGCCAGCAGTGAAAGAATAGGAATCTCTGGAAACACCATATATTTT

abundance: .
j_gene: TRBJ1-4
d_gene: .
v_gene: TRBV12-3/TRBV12-4
CDR3aa: CASSRTDEKLFF
CDR3nt: TGTGCCAGCAGTCGGACAGATGAAAAACTGTTTTTT

abundance: many
j_gene: TRBJ2-5
d_gene: .
v_gene: TRBV2
CDR3aa: CASSESGVRAETQYF
CDR3nt: TGTGCCAGCAGTGAAAGTGGTGTCAGGGCAGAGACCCAGTACTTC

abundance: few
j_gene: TRBJ2-7
d_gene: .
v_gene: TRBV5-1
CDR3aa: CASSLIPGEYEQYF
CDR3nt: TGCGCCAGCAGCTTGATACCAGGGGAGTACGAGCAGTACTTC

abundance: many
j_gene: TRBJ2-2
d_gene: TRBD2
v_gene: TRBV9
CDR3aa: CASSVPLEGTSGRTGELFF
CDR3nt: TGTGCCAGCAGCGTACCACTCGAAGGGACTAGCGGGAGGACCGGGGAGCTGTTTTTT

abundance: few
j_gene: TRBJ2-2
d_gene: .
v_gene: TRBV19
CDR3aa: CASTTSTGNTGELFF
CDR3nt: TGTGCCAGTACCACATCCACAGGGAACACCGGGGAGCTGTTTTTT

abundance: few
j_gene: TRBJ2-3
d_gene: .
v_gene: TRBV13
CDR3aa: CASSLGQGQYF
CDR3nt: TGTGCCAGCAGCTTAGGACAGGGGCAGTATTTT

abundance: many
j_gene: TRBJ2-7
d_gene: TRBD1
v_gene: TRBV28
CDR3aa: CASSLDVSGTGVFEQYF
CDR3nt: TGTGCCAGCAGTTTAGACGTATCCGGGACAGGGGTATTCGAGCAGTACTTC

abundance: many
j_gene: TRBJ1-5
d_gene: .
v_gene: TRBV2
CDR3aa: CASSFIEQGGSQHF
CDR3nt: TGTGCCAGCAGTTTTATCGAACAGGGTGGATCCCAGCATTTT

abundance: many
j_gene: TRBJ2-3
d_gene: .
v_gene: TRBV28
CDR3aa: CASSSRAFSTDTQYF
CDR3nt: TGTGCCAGCAGTTCTCGAGCGTTTAGCACAGATACGCAGTATTTT

abundance: many
j_gene: TRBJ2-7
d_gene: .
v_gene: TRBV4-1
CDR3aa: CASSQEPYEQYF
CDR3nt: TGCGCCAGCAGCCAAGAACCCTACGAGCAGTACTTC

abundance: many
j_gene: TRBJ2-3
d_gene: TRBD2
v_gene: TRBV28
CDR3aa: CASGLAGSVKYF
CDR3nt: TGTGCCAGCGGGTTAGCGGGAAGTGTTAAGTATTTT

abundance: many
j_gene: TRBJ1-1
d_gene: TRBD1
v_gene: TRBV6-1
CDR3aa: CASRRGGTGGTEAFF
CDR3nt: TGTGCCAGCAGAAGGGGCGGCACAGGGGGCACTGAAGCTTTCTTT

abundance: many
j_gene: TRBJ1-1
d_gene: TRBD1
v_gene: TRBV9
CDR3aa: CASSVGTGDSEAFF
CDR3nt: TGTGCCAGCAGCGTAGGGACAGGGGATTCTGAAGCTTTCTTT

abundance: many
j_gene: TRBJ1-1
d_gene: .
v_gene: TRBV20-1
CDR3aa: CRALNTEAFF
CDR3nt: TGCAGAGCCCTGAACACTGAAGCTTTCTTT

abundance: many
j_gene: TRBJ2-5
d_gene: TRBD1
v_gene: TRBV12-3/TRBV12-4
CDR3aa: CASSGPGQQETQYF
CDR3nt: TGTGCCAGCAGTGGTCCGGGACAGCAAGAGACCCAGTACTTC

abundance: many
j_gene: TRBJ2-3
d_gene: TRBD2
v_gene: TRBV15
CDR3aa: CATRGLAGDGADTQYF
CDR3nt: TGTGCCACCCGAGGACTAGCGGGAGATGGAGCAGATACGCAGTATTTT

abundance: many
j_gene: TRBJ2-1
d_gene: TRBD2
v_gene: TRBV11-3
CDR3aa: CASSLDSPGLAGGINEQFF
CDR3nt: TGTGCCAGCAGCTTAGATTCCCCCGGACTAGCGGGAGGAATCAATGAGCAGTTCTTC

abundance: many
j_gene: TRBJ2-3
d_gene: .
v_gene: TRBV18
CDR3aa: CASSPWHSTDTQYF
CDR3nt: TGTGCCAGCTCACCCTGGCACAGTACAGATACGCAGTATTTT

abundance: many
j_gene: TRBJ2-7
d_gene: .
v_gene: TRBV29-1
CDR3aa: CSVAGVPYEQYF
CDR3nt: TGCAGCGTTGCAGGGGTCCCCTACGAGCAGTACTTC

abundance: many
j_gene: TRBJ2-6
d_gene: .
v_gene: TRBV6-1
CDR3aa: CASSIHSGANVLTF
CDR3nt: TGTGCCAGCTCTATCCACTCTGGGGCCAACGTCCTGACTTTC

abundance: many
j_gene: TRBJ1-1
d_gene: .
v_gene: TRBV7-2
CDR3aa: CASSLRGQGLMNTEAFF
CDR3nt: TGTGCCAGCAGCTTAAGGGGCCAGGGCCTAATGAACACTGAAGCTTTCTTT

abundance: many
j_gene: TRBJ1-1
d_gene: .
v_gene: TRBV5-1
CDR3aa: CASSSSPGTTLNTEAFF
CDR3nt: TGCGCCAGCAGCTCCTCTCCGGGGACCACTTTGAACACTGAAGCTTTCTTT

abundance: many
j_gene: TRBJ2-7
d_gene: .
v_gene: TRBV5-1
CDR3aa: CASSGGTATYEQYF
CDR3nt: TGCGCCAGCAGCGGAGGGACGGCCACCTACGAGCAGTACTTC

abundance: many
j_gene: TRBJ2-5
d_gene: .
v_gene: TRBV14
CDR3aa: CASSHLSTETQYF
CDR3nt: TGTGCCAGCAGCCATCTCTCTACAGAGACCCAGTACTTC